The T cell receptor beta chain described here comes from a study of cytotoxic CD8 clonotypes in ibrutinib-treated CLL. Study context: After median 68 months, roughly 15 stayed in remission, about twelve progressed; responses approximately 24 partial, 2 complete. Following treatment for a median around 13 months, range 6 to 36, response samples were then taken. On average, more than 90,000 productive rearrangements and more than 200,000 productive templates per sample. Study conclusions and caveats: Contraction or stability on treatment was seen for public clonotypes, which were uncommon.

This clone was picked up one time. Antigen: not known. The repertoire was sequenced with immunoSEQ multiplex PCR; TCRdb's copy has only in-frame clones and lacks some. The data contain roughly 190,000 clones, approximately 68% of them singletons. Sequenced material: PBMCs, taken after 24 months of ibrutinib treatment. The clonotype comes from a human donor with chronic lymphocytic leukemia.

DNA for the CDR3: TGTGCCAGCAGCCGCGACCCCCAGGGTTATGGTGGCTACACCTTC. Its protein product is CASSRDPQGYGGYTF. This chain connects TRBV7-2 to TRBJ1-2; a possible D gene is TRBD1 (5 bases). Germline assignment: CDR1 SGHTA and CDR2 FQGNSA. The CDR3 sequence is 15 residues long. V was clipped by 5 bases and J by 7 bases, with 20 bases between them.